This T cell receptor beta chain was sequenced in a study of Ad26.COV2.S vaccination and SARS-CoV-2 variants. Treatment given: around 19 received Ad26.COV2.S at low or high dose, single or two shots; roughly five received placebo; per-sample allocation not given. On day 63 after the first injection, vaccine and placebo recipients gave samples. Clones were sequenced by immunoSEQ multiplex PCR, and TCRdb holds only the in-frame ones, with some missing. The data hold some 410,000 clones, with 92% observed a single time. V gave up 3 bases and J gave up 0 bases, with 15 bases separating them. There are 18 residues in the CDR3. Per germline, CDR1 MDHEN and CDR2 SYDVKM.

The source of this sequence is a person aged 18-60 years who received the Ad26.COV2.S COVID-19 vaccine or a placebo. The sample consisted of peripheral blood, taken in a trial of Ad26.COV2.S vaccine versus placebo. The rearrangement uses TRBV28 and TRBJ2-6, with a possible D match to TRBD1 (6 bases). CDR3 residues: CASSLLGALISGANVLTF. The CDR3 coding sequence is TGTGCCAGCAGTTTGTTGGGGGCGCTTATCTCTGGGGCCAACGTCCTGACTTTC.